This TCR beta chain was profiled in a study of cytomegalovirus exposure and HLA in healthy donors. The wider study: HLA-typed donors were the source of approximately 80 million unique TCRs, which an early data release held.

CDR1 and CDR2 (germline): SGHNT, YYREEE (reference sequence). The V and J ends lost 4 bases and 3 bases respectively, with 6 bases between them. This CDR3 has 12 amino acids. Turning to this clone: What it binds is not known.

The PCR used 60 Vbeta and 13 Jbeta primers. Profiling relied on immunoSEQ multiplex PCR, and the TCRdb table lists in-frame clones only, not all of them. This table has more than 110,000 clones, just over 70% appearing once. Study findings and constraints: Because they were indistinguishable, some V segments, including TRBV6-2 and TRBV6-3, were excluded. Overall, around 150 TCR beta chains were annotated as cytomegalovirus-associated.

The chain employs TRBV5-4 and TRBJ2-3; D possibly corresponds to TRBD1 (5 bases). Sequenced sample: PBMCs. The sequence derives from a young woman in good health and CMV-seronegative. This CDR3 is CASSRQTDTQYF. CDR3 sequence (DNA): TGTGCCAGCAGCCGACAGACAGATACGCAGTATTTT.